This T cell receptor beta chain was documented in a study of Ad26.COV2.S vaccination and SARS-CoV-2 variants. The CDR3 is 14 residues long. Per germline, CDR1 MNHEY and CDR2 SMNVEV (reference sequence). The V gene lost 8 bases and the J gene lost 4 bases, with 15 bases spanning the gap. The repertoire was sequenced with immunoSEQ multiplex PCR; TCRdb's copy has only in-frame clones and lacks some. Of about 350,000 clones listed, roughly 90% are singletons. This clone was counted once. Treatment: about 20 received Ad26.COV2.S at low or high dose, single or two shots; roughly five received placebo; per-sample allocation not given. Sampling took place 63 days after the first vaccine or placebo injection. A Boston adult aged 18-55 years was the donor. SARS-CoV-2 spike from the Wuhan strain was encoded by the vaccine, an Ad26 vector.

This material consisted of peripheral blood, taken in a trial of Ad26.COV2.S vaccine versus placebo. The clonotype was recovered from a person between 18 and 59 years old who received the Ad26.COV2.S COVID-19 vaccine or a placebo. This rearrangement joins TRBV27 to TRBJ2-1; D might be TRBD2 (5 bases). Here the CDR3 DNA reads TGTGCCAGCCTCCCCCGGGGAGATTACAATGAGCAGTTCTTC. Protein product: CASLPRGDYNEQFF.